This T cell receptor (beta chain) was profiled in a study of identifying expanded T cells in peripheral blood. Study-level results: Over about two and four weeks, about 17 and 20 clones changed, versus roughly 1.2 between replicates. Approximately two-week clone count variance significantly increased as total template count grew.

CDR1 and CDR2 from the germline V gene are LNHDA and SQIVND (reference sequence). This CDR3 is built from 15 residues. Trimming removed 4 bases at V and 0 bases at J, with 12 bases between. During the collection period, no donor immune events like infections were recorded. Clones were sequenced by immunoSEQ multiplex PCR, and TCRdb holds only the in-frame ones, with some missing. The table includes 100,000 to 150,000 clones, roughly 82% detected once. Points on this clone: Its specificity is unknown.

The source of this sequence is a person between 18 and 75 years old in good health. Specimen: blood. The gene calls are TRBV19 and TRBJ1-1, with D perhaps TRBD1 (6 bases). This CDR3 reads CASSSQGSLNTEAFF. Here the CDR3 DNA reads TGTGCCAGTAGTAGTCAGGGGTCTTTGAACACTGAAGCTTTCTTT.